Listed here are 23 T cell receptor beta chains from one sample, sequenced in a study of T-cell reconstitution after alpha-beta-depleted transplantation in children. For TCRbeta, the library was prepared with unique molecular identifiers. TCRdb analysed the PCR reads with MiXCR anew, one entry per CDR3 protein. Among more than 250,000 distinct CDR3 sequences, almost 10% were seen once, and the ten largest hold around 10%. Sequenced here: PBMCs from the stem cell graft donor, sampled from the stem cell graft. The source is a human donor who donated a stem cell graft to a child with SCID.

In its sample, this clonotype was seen many times. The chain uses TRBV3-1 and TRBJ1-1; unclear D gene. This CDR3 is 12 amino acids long. Trimming pared 4 bases from V and 2 bases from J, leaving 5 bases between. The germline gives CDR1 LGHDT, CDR2 YNNKEL (reference sequence). Here the CDR3 DNA reads TGTGCCAGCAGCCTAATTAACACTGAAGCTTTCTTT. It is translated as CASSLINTEAFF.

This clonotype has at least ten counts. In nucleotides, the CDR3 is TGTGCCAGCAGTTATGCAGCAACCGGGGAGCTGTTTTTT. Its protein is CASSYAATGELFF. The J gene is TRBJ2-2, the V gene TRBV7-9, with D hard to call. The V gene's germline CDR1 is SEHNR and CDR2 FQNEAQ (reference sequence). V lost 6 bases to trimming and J lost 5 bases, with 10 bases between them. This CDR3 spans 13 amino acids. Combining the CDR3 with reference TRBV7-9 and TRBJ2-2 gives the whole variable domain DTGVSQNPRHKITKRGQNVTFRCDPISEHNRLYWYRQTLGQGPEFLTYFQNEAQLEKSRLLSDRFSAERPKGSFSTLEIQRTEQGDSAMYLCASSYAATGELFFGEGSRLTVL.

This clonotype was detected ten times or more. This rearrangement joins TRBV20-1 to TRBJ2-5; TRBD2 aligns across 11 bases. The CDR3 spans 15 residues. J was trimmed by 5 bases and V by 5 bases; bases with no gene match: 10. Germline CDR1 and CDR2: DFQATT and SNEGSKA (reference sequence). The CDR3 bases are TGCAGTGCTCTGGGGCTAGCGGGGGGAGGGGAGACCCAGTACTTC. Its translation is CSALGLAGGGETQYF.

The V and J genes are TRBV6-5 and TRBJ2-5; 10 bases match TRBD2. The CDR3 covers 15 residues. The V and J ends lost 0 bases and 5 bases, in that order; junction bases with no gene match: 3. Germline V CDR1 and CDR2: MNHEY, SVGAGI. CDR3 residues: CASSYSTSGWETQYF. In DNA, the CDR3 is TGTGCCAGCAGTTACTCGACTAGCGGGTGGGAGACCCAGTACTTC.

V gene TRBV6-5 combines with J gene TRBJ2-6; D not resolved. The V end lost 1 base, the J end lost 0 bases, and 10 bases lay between the germline ends. The germline gives CDR1 MNHEY, CDR2 SVGAGI. This CDR3 spans 17 amino acids. CDR3 nucleotides: TGTGCCAGCAGTTACTTATTGGGATCCTCTGGGGCCAACGTCCTGACTTTC. Translation: CASSYLLGSSGANVLTF.

This clonotype was found many times. This sequence joins TRBV25-1 and TRBJ1-3; a weak D match, TRBD1 (5 bases). The germline CDR1 and CDR2 sequences are MGHDK and SYGVNS. This CDR3 has 14 amino acids. Trimming removed 2 bases from V and 8 bases from J, with 13 bases in between. This chain's CDR3 is CASSEGGTGDTIYF. CDR3 nucleotides: TGTGCCAGCAGTGAAGGAGGGACCGGAGACACCATATATTTT.

DNA of the CDR3: TGTGCCAGCAGCGGAGATCTCTACGAGCAGTACTTC. Translated: CASSGDLYEQYF. This chain connects TRBV12-3 or TRBV12-4 to TRBJ2-7; D is ambiguous. The CDR3 spans 12 residues. Between the trimmed V and J ends, which lost 6 bases and 3 bases, there was a span of 9 bases.

This clonotype has just a few counts. The chain has TRBV7-9 and TRBJ1-3; D remains unclear. This CDR3 region has 15 residues. Germline-derived CDR1 and CDR2 are SEHNR and FQNEAQ (reference sequence). With 1 base removed from V and 0 bases from J, the gap between germline ends came to 7 bases. The chain's CDR3 is CASSLVASSGNTIYF. The CDR3 nucleotides read TGTGCCAGCAGCTTAGTGGCGAGCTCTGGAAACACCATATATTTT.

This clonotype was seen a few times. The rearrangement links TRBV7-2 to TRBJ1-5; D is ambiguous. CDR1 is SGHTA, CDR2 FQGNSA, per germline. The V gene lost 5 bases and the J gene lost 7 bases, with 12 bases spanning the gap. The CDR3 spans 13 residues. As DNA, the CDR3 is TGTGCCAGCAGCCCTGCGGGTGGCCAGCCCCAGCATTTT. As protein: CASSPAGGQPQHF.

On this clonotype: One junction end does not reproduce the germline sequence, and a read error may be involved. This chain uses TRBV7-9 with TRBJ2-1, with TRBD2 matching 8 bases. CDR3 length: 15 residues. The germline gives CDR1 SEHNR, CDR2 FQNEAQ (reference sequence). CDR3 protein: CASSAGTRGYNELFF. In DNA form, the CDR3 reads TGTGCCAGCAGCGCGGGGACTAGAGGTTACAATGAGCTGTTCTTC.

Only a few counts were recorded for this clonotype. The chain joins TRBV4-1 to TRBJ2-1; TRBD2 agrees at 10 bases. Germline values: CDR1 MGHRA, CDR2 YSYEKL. CDR3 size: 16 residues. After removal of 0 bases from V and 3 bases from J, the junction contained 2 bases not matched to a gene. The CDR3 sequence is CASSQEASGGYNEQFF. For the CDR3, the DNA is TGCGCCAGCAGCCAAGAAGCTAGCGGGGGCTACAATGAGCAGTTCTTC.

V usage is TRBV3-1 and J usage is TRBJ2-3; maybe TRBD2 (5 bases). Trimming removed 0 bases at V and 3 bases at J, with 13 bases between. The CDR3 covers 16 residues. Germline assignment: CDR1 LGHDT and CDR2 YNNKEL (reference sequence). The CDR3 is CASSQDRERTTDTQYF. DNA of the CDR3: TGTGCCAGCAGCCAAGATAGGGAGCGAACTACAGATACGCAGTATTTT.

This clonotype has ten or more counts. The V call is TRBV27, the J call TRBJ2-7; TRBD2 matches at 10 bases. The CDR3 runs 15 residues. The junction had 8 bases not matched to a gene; V was cut back by 5 bases and J by 4 bases. Per the germline V gene, CDR1 is MNHEY and CDR2 is SMNVEV (reference sequence). The CDR3 DNA reads as TGTGCCAGCAGTACTGCCGGGACTAGCGTGTACGAGCAGTACTTC. Amino acid sequence: CASSTAGTSVYEQYF.

The chain couples TRBV3-1 to TRBJ1-1; 7 nucleotides agree with TRBD1. The CDR3 has 14 amino acids. The J segment lost 8 bases and the V segment lost 2 bases, leaving 8 bases of the junction unmatched. CDR1 LGHDT and CDR2 YNNKEL come from the germline V gene (reference sequence). The CDR3 protein is CASSQKQGMTEAFF. The CDR3 DNA reads as TGTGCCAGCAGCCAAAAACAGGGGATGACGGAAGCTTTCTTT.

V and J are TRBV12-3 or TRBV12-4 and TRBJ1-3; 7 bases fit TRBD1. V dropped 7 bases and J dropped 4; count of bases not matched to a gene: 7. The length of the CDR3 is 14 residues. CDR3 DNA sequence: TGTGCCAGCACCCAGACAGGGCCCGGAAACACCATATATTTT. It codes for CASTQTGPGNTIYF.

This clonotype was recorded many times. CDR3 amino acids: CSAREGDVTGELFF. CDR3 DNA: TGCAGTGCTAGAGAGGGGGACGTAACCGGGGAGCTGTTTTTT. V is TRBV20-1 and J is TRBJ2-2; tentatively, D is TRBD1 or TRBD2 (5 bases each). Germline assignment: CDR1 DFQATT and CDR2 SNEGSKA (reference sequence). V was clipped by 0 bases and J by 5 bases, with 10 bases between them. The CDR3 totals 14 residues.

The gene calls are TRBV6-5 and TRBJ2-7; no clear D. The CDR3 totals 16 residues. V gave up 0 bases and J gave up 2 bases, with 14 bases separating them. CDR1 is MNHEY and CDR2 is SVGAGI in the germline V gene. Written as DNA, the CDR3 is TGTGCCAGCAGTTACTCCACGCGGCCAGTTCCCTACGAGCAGTACTTC. Its protein product is CASSYSTRPVPYEQYF.

The CDR3 protein is CASSSASGGQYEQYF. Here the CDR3 DNA reads TGTGCCAGCAGCTCAGCCTCCGGGGGGCAATACGAGCAGTACTTC. This chain joins TRBV7-6 and TRBJ2-7; a possible D gene is TRBD2 (7 bases). The CDR3 extends over 15 amino acids. V shed 4 bases and J shed 4 bases, with 17 bases lying between them. The germline CDR1 and CDR2 sequences are SGHVS and FNYEAQ.

This chain uses TRBV7-8 with TRBJ2-7, with D perhaps TRBD1 or TRBD2 (5 bases each). Germline loops: CDR1 SGHVS, CDR2 FQNEAQ. This CDR3 region has 14 residues. Between the trimmed V and J ends, which lost 0 bases and 2 bases, there was a span of 8 bases. CDR3 sequence (DNA): TGTGCCAGCAGCTTAGCCAGGGACGCCTACGAGCAGTACTTC. Protein: CASSLARDAYEQYF. The full variable domain, rest sourced from reference TRBV7-8 and TRBJ2-7, is GAGVSQSPRYKVAKRGQDVALRCDPISGHVSLFWYQQALGQGPEFLTYFQNEAQLDKSGLPSDRFFAERPEGSVSTLKIQRTQQEDSAVYLCASSLARDAYEQYFGPGTRLTVT.

This clonotype showed up just a few times. The genes are TRBV3-1 and TRBJ1-1; D unresolved. The CDR3 is 14 residues long. V shed 2 bases and J shed 6 bases, with 13 bases lying between them. Germline V gene sequence: CDR1 LGHDT, CDR2 YNNKEL (reference sequence). CDR3 coding DNA: TGTGCCAGCAGCCAAACGTCCGGACGCCCTGAAGCTTTCTTT. It specifies CASSQTSGRPEAFF.

This clonotype occurred a few times. The rearrangement joins TRBV12-3 or TRBV12-4 to TRBJ1-1; D remains ambiguous. Trimming removed 6 bases from V and 1 base from J, with 9 bases in between. This CDR3 is 13 amino acids long. DNA of the CDR3: TGTGCCAGCAGCCAACAGTCGAACACTGAAGCTTTCTTT. Translated, it gives CASSQQSNTEAFF.

J is TRBJ1-1 and V is TRBV5-1; D not resolved. The CDR3 is 13 residues long. V shed 7 bases and J shed 5 bases, with 15 bases lying between them. The germline V gene has CDR1 SGHRS and CDR2 YFSETQ. CDR3 sequence: CASSQGSITEAFF. The CDR3 region has the DNA TGCGCCAGCTCCCAAGGATCGATAACTGAAGCTTTCTTT.

Many counts were recorded for this clonotype. The chain combines TRBV2 with TRBJ2-7, with TRBD1 matching 9 bases. The CDR3 is 14 amino acids. With V trimmed by 10 bases and J by 4 bases, 11 bases remained unmatched. Germline V gives CDR1 SNHLY, CDR2 FYNNEI. CDR3 amino acids: CATLRGQGLYEQYF. The DNA of the CDR3 is TGTGCCACCCTCCGGGGACAGGGCTTATACGAGCAGTACTTC. The entire variable domain, with the rest obtained from reference TRBV2 and TRBJ2-7, is as follows: EPEVTQTPSHQVTQMGQEVILRCVPISNHLYFYWYRQILGQKVEFLVSFYNNEISEKSEIFDDQFSVERPDGSNFTLKIRSTKLEDSAMYFCATLRGQGLYEQYFGPGTRLTVT.